A selection of T cell receptor beta chains follows, all from one sample in a study of blood T cell repertoires in COVID-19. TCRdb keeps only in-frame clones here, not all; method: immunoSEQ multiplex PCR. There are about 330,000 clones in the sample; 87% occur only once, and 1% lies in the top ten. Sequencing was performed on PBMCs or T cells enriched from blood (not recorded which). These receptor sequences come from a woman in her twenties or thirties who had recovered from COVID-19. CDR3s include the opening cysteine and the closing phenylalanine or tryptophan. Fields, in order: J gene, D gene, V gene, clone size, CDR3 DNA, CDR3 protein. The D gene is left open where the match is weak. The listing skips clone size in some rows; elsewhere it reads once, few, many or a size class.

J: TRBJ2-1
D: TRBD1
V: TRBV6-5
size: -
DNA: TGTGCCAGCAGTTTAGGACAGGCCAATGAGCAGTTCTTC
CDR3: CASSLGQANEQFF

J: TRBJ1-1
D: -
V: TRBV5-4
size: -
DNA: TGTGCCAGCAGCACAGTTCAGGCGAACACTGAAGCTTTCTTT
CDR3: CASSTVQANTEAFF

J: TRBJ2-7
D: -
V: TRBV6-5
size: -
DNA: TGTGCCAGCAGCTCCCGGGACATCACCTACGAGCAGTACTTC
CDR3: CASSSRDITYEQYF

J: TRBJ2-3
D: TRBD1
V: TRBV7-9
size: -
DNA: TGTGCCAGCAGACCGAATGGACGGGACAGGGCATCCGATACGCAGTATTTT
CDR3: CASRPNGRDRASDTQYF

J: TRBJ2-7
D: TRBD1
V: TRBV5-1
size: few
DNA: TGCGCCAGCAGCTTGGAATCAGGGGGCCTAAGCGAGCAGTACTTC
CDR3: CASSLESGGLSEQYF

J: TRBJ1-1
D: -
V: TRBV4-2
size: -
DNA: TGTGCCAGCAGCCAAGATTTGGGTAGGTTGGGCAGGCACTTTGAAGCTTTCTTT
CDR3: CASSQDLGRLGRHFEAFF

J: TRBJ1-4
D: TRBD1
V: TRBV9
size: -
DNA: TGTGCCAGCAGCGTCGACAGGGGAACTAATGAAAAACTGTTTTTT
CDR3: CASSVDRGTNEKLFF

J: TRBJ1-2
D: TRBD1
V: TRBV30
size: once
DNA: TGTGCCTGGAGCCGGGACAGGGGCGATGGCTACACCTTC
CDR3: CAWSRDRGDGYTF

J: TRBJ1-3
D: -
V: TRBV21-1
size: -
DNA: TGTGCCAGCAGCGGCAGGACAGCGAGCTCTGGAAACACCATATATTTT
CDR3: CASSGRTASSGNTIYF

J: TRBJ1-6
D: TRBD1
V: TRBV28
size: -
DNA: TGTGCCAGCAGTTTGGGACAGACAGGCTATAATTCACCCCTCCACTTT
CDR3: CASSLGQTGYNSPLHF

J: TRBJ1-2
D: -
V: TRBV5-1
size: few
DNA: TGCGCCAGCAGCTTGTCGCAGGGTGTAAACTATGGCTACACCTTC
CDR3: CASSLSQGVNYGYTF

J: TRBJ1-2
D: TRBD1
V: TRBV7-2
size: -
DNA: TGTGCCAGCAGCACAAGGACAGGGGACTATGGCTACACCTTC
CDR3: CASSTRTGDYGYTF

J: TRBJ2-2
D: TRBD2
V: TRBV7-9
size: few
DNA: TGTGCCAGCAGCTTAGCAGGACTAGCGGGGGTCATGAACACCGGGGAGCTGTTTTTT
CDR3: CASSLAGLAGVMNTGELFF

J: TRBJ2-7
D: TRBD2
V: TRBV10-3
size: -
DNA: TGTGCCATCAGTGAGTCGTTAGCGGGGGGGCGGGCCTACGAGCAGTACTTC
CDR3: CAISESLAGGRAYEQYF

J: TRBJ2-7
D: -
V: TRBV30
size: -
DNA: TGTGCCTGGAGGTGGGGTCCCGCAGAGGGGCAGTACTTC
CDR3: CAWRWGPAEGQYF

J: TRBJ2-5
D: -
V: TRBV28
size: -
DNA: TGTGCCAGCAGGAGGTCGGTTGGCAGGGCCTATCGAGAGACCCAGTACTTC
CDR3: CASRRSVGRAYRETQYF

J: TRBJ1-5
D: TRBD1
V: TRBV3-1/TRBV3-2
size: once
DNA: TGTGCCAGCAGCCTTGACAGGGCGGATCAGCCCCAGCATTTT
CDR3: CASSLDRADQPQHF

J: TRBJ1-6
D: -
V: TRBV4-1
size: -
DNA: TGCGCCAGCAGCCAAGCGTCCAGGGCTTTTATGGATTCACCCCTCCACTTT
CDR3: CASSQASRAFMDSPLHF

J: TRBJ1-5
D: TRBD1
V: TRBV11-3
size: -
DNA: TGTGCCAGCAGCTTAGGGGGACAGGGGAATCGGTGCAATCAGCCCCAGCATTTT
CDR3: CASSLGGQGNRCNQPQHF

J: TRBJ2-2
D: -
V: TRBV7-9
size: -
DNA: TGTGCCAGCAGCTTAGACAGGGTACGGACCGGGGAGCTGTTTTTT
CDR3: CASSLDRVRTGELFF

J: TRBJ1-1
D: -
V: TRBV4-1
size: once
DNA: TGCGCCAGCAGCCAGCAGTCCCTGCCCAACACTGAAGCTTTCTTT
CDR3: CASSQQSLPNTEAFF

J: TRBJ2-7
D: -
V: TRBV4-3
size: -
DNA: TGCGCCAGCAGCCAAGGGGCCTCAGGGATAGGGGAGCAGTACTTC
CDR3: CASSQGASGIGEQYF

J: TRBJ2-3
D: TRBD1
V: TRBV10-3
size: -
DNA: TGTGCCATCAGTGAAAATGGACAGGTCTACGATACGCAGTATTTT
CDR3: CAISENGQVYDTQYF

J: TRBJ2-3
D: TRBD2
V: TRBV15
size: once
DNA: TGTGCCACCAGCAGTGAGGGGAGACTAGCGGGGGGTAGCACAGATACGCAGTATTTT
CDR3: CATSSEGRLAGGSTDTQYF

J: TRBJ1-1
D: -
V: TRBV30
size: -
DNA: TGTGCCTGGAGGCCGGGTTTGGGAAGCGGTACTGAAGCTTTCTTT
CDR3: CAWRPGLGSGTEAFF

J: TRBJ2-5
D: TRBD2
V: TRBV28
size: -
DNA: TGTGCCAGCACCCTTGGGGGGGACCGCCAAGAGACCCAGTACTTC
CDR3: CASTLGGDRQETQYF

J: TRBJ2-1
D: TRBD2
V: TRBV5-4
size: -
DNA: TGTGCCAGCAGCCTAGATAGCGGGGGGCTAAACAATGAGCAGTTCTTC
CDR3: CASSLDSGGLNNEQFF

J: TRBJ2-7
D: TRBD1
V: TRBV7-2
size: -
DNA: TGTGCCAGCAGCCCCCGACAGGGGGTCTACGAGCAGTACTTC
CDR3: CASSPRQGVYEQYF

J: TRBJ2-3
D: TRBD2
V: TRBV11-3
size: -
DNA: TGTGCCAGCAGCTCCCACACTAGCGGGGGGCGCACAGATACGCAGTATTTT
CDR3: CASSSHTSGGRTDTQYF

J: TRBJ1-5
D: TRBD1
V: TRBV28
size: once
DNA: TGTGCCAGCACCTGGACAGGGGGCGAACAGCCCCAGCATTTT
CDR3: CASTWTGGEQPQHF

J: TRBJ2-7
D: TRBD2
V: TRBV15
size: once
DNA: TGTGCCACCAGCCGCGGGGGTAGCTCCTACGAGCAGTACTTC
CDR3: CATSRGGSSYEQYF

J: TRBJ1-1
D: -
V: TRBV3-1/TRBV3-2
size: -
DNA: TGTGCCAGCAGCCAAGGCCAGACATCTGAAGCTTTCTTT
CDR3: CASSQGQTSEAFF

J: TRBJ1-3
D: TRBD1
V: TRBV24-1
size: -
DNA: TGTGCCACCAGTGATTCACAAGGGACAGGGAGTGGAAACACCATATATTTT
CDR3: CATSDSQGTGSGNTIYF

J: TRBJ1-1
D: TRBD1
V: TRBV18
size: -
DNA: TGTGCCAGCTCGCCGGACTCCAGGGGGGTTACAGCTTTCTTT
CDR3: CASSPDSRGVTAFF

J: TRBJ2-2
D: TRBD1
V: TRBV10-1
size: few
DNA: TGCGCCAGCCGGGGACAGAGGACGAACACCGGGGAGCTGTTTTTT
CDR3: CASRGQRTNTGELFF

J: TRBJ1-4
D: -
V: TRBV18
size: -
DNA: TGTGCCAGCTCATCGGTCAGGGGAAATGAAAAACTGTTTTTT
CDR3: CASSSVRGNEKLFF

J: TRBJ1-5
D: -
V: TRBV7-2
size: -
DNA: TGTGCCAGCAGCCCCTCAGGGGTGGGCAATCAGCCCCAGCATTTT
CDR3: CASSPSGVGNQPQHF

J: TRBJ2-2
D: TRBD1
V: TRBV5-5
size: -
DNA: TGTGCCAGCAGCTTCCGGGACAGCACCGGGGAGCTGTTTTTT
CDR3: CASSFRDSTGELFF

J: TRBJ1-6
D: TRBD1
V: TRBV10-3
size: -
DNA: TGTGCCACGACGACAGGGAGTAATTCACCCCTCCACTTT
CDR3: CATTTGSNSPLHF